This T cell receptor beta chain was obtained from a study of molecular identifiers for immune sequencing clone quantification. Study-level findings and limits: Barcodes shared by identical TCR molecules could lead to underestimated sizes of highly expanded clones.

Via MiXCR, TCRdb re-called the PCR reads, giving one row per CDR3 protein. The sample carries about 330,000 distinct CDR3 sequences, roughly a quarter recorded once. Germline V gene data show CDR1 as SQVTM and CDR2 as ANQGSEA. The CDR3 runs 13 residues. Trimming cost V 6 bases and J 1 base, with 10 bases left between them. The table lists this clonotype with many counts. The antigen is not known. Sorting defined naive CD8 T cells as CD8+CD4-CCR7+CD45RA+. The chain employs TRBV29-1 and TRBJ1-5; D is unclear. The material sequenced was naive CD8+ T cells from blood, with Jurkat cell RNA spiked in. As to subset: FACS-sorted CD8+CD4-CCR7+CD45RA+ naive T cells. The receptor was isolated from a human donor in good health. Some libraries in this study had Jurkat cell RNA spiked in. CDR3: CSVAPGSNQPQHF. In DNA form, the CDR3 reads TGCAGCGTGGCCCCCGGGAGCAATCAGCCCCAGCATTTT.